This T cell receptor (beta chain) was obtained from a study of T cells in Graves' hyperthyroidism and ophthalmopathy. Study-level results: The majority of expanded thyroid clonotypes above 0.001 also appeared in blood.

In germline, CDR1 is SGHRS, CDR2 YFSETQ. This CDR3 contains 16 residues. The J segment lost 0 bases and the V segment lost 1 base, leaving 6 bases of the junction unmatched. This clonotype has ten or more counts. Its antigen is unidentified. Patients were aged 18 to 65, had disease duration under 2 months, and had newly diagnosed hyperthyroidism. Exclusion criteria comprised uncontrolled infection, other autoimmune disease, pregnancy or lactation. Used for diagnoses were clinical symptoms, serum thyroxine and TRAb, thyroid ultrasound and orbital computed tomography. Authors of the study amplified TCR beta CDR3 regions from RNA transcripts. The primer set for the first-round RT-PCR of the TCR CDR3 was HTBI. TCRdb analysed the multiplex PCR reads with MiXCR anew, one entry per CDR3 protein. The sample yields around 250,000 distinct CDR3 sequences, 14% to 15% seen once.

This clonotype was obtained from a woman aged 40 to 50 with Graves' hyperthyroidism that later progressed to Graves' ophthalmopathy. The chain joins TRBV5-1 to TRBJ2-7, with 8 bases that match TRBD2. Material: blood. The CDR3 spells CASSLTSGPSSYEQYF. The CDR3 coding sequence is TGCGCCAGCAGCTTGACTAGCGGACCCAGCTCCTACGAGCAGTACTTC.